The source of this TCR beta chain is a study of PD-L1 blockade in urothelial cancer. As for the study in general: Samples of blood were analyzed 3 weeks (second dose) and 6 weeks after treatment start.

Added to each PCR by spiking were synthetic TCR analog templates. The protocol was immunoSEQ multiplex PCR, while the TCRdb copy is restricted to in-frame clones and leaves out a portion. The sample contains about 55,000 clones, 70% to 85% of which appear only once. There were between 1 and 8 samples from each patient, taken pretreatment and on-treatment. Unmatched junction bases numbered 11, after V lost 6 bases and J lost 3 bases. The CDR3 is made up of 16 amino acids. Germline CDR1 reads LGHNT; CDR2 reads FRNRAP. The specimen was PBMCs, collected around atezolizumab (anti-PD-L1) treatment. The chain recombines TRBV12-5 with TRBJ2-4; 7 nucleotides agree with TRBD1. The clonotype comes from a man in his 70s with urothelial cancer. CDR3 amino acids: CASGGRGGAGKNIQYF. The CDR3, as DNA: TGTGCTAGTGGGGGGAGAGGGGGCGCGGGCAAAAACATTCAGTACTTC.